This T cell receptor beta chain appears in the sequencing data of a study of blood T cell repertoires in COVID-19. The CDR3 contains 14 residues. Germline CDR1 reads LNHDA; CDR2 reads SQIVND (reference sequence). J gave up 7 bases and V 3 bases, and 7 bases lay outside the gene matches. In the original processing: Estimates of nucleated cell counts were drawn from the amplification of reference gene primers. Repertoires were generated with immunoSEQ multiplex PCR, while TCRdb's copy carries only in-frame clones and drops some. The V and J calls and clone size come from that table; D and trimming were worked out from the DNA. This sample yields roughly 250,000 clones, of which approximately 83% are seen a single time; more than 15% belongs to the top ten.

Material for sequencing was peripheral blood. This clonotype originated in a person aged 70 to 85 with COVID-19, enrolled during active disease. V is TRBV19 and J is TRBJ1-2; 8 positions agree with TRBD1. The CDR3 sequence: CASSISRTGSGYTF. In DNA, the CDR3 is TGTGCCAGTAGTATTTCAAGGACAGGGAGTGGCTACACCTTC.